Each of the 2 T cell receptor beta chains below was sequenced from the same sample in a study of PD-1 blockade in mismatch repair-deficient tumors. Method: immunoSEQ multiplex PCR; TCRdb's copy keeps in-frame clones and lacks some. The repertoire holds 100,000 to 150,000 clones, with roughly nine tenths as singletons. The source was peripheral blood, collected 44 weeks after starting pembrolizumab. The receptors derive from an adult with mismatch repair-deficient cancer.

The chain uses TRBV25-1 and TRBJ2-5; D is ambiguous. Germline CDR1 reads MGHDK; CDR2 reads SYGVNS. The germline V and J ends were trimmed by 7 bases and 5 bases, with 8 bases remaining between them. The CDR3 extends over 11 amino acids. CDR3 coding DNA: TGTGCCAGCAACGAAGGGGAGACCCAGTACTTC. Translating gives CASNEGETQYF.

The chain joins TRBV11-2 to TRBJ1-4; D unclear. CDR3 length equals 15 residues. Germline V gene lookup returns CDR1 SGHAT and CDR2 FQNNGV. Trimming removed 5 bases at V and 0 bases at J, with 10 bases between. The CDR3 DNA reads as TGTGCCAGCAGCCCCGGCGGGACAACTAATGAAAAACTGTTTTTT. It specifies CASSPGGTTNEKLFF.